The source of this T cell receptor (beta chain) is a study of CD8+CD57+ T cells in acquired aplastic anemia. Study-wide background: The sorted CD4+ and CD8+ cells yielded an average roughly 3 ug of DNA. Healthy CD8+ samples averaged approximately 11 million reads. General observations from the study: No significant difference in CD8+ Simpson's diversity was found between patients and controls. Comparison of patients with controls identified 25 to 30 shared CD8+ CDR3 sequences.

The template used for profiling TCR beta VDJ and CDR3 was genomic DNA. MiXCR was run by TCRdb on the reads, yielding one entry per CDR3 protein. The sample contains over 35,000 distinct CDR3 sequences, approximately 71% of which appear only once. The V gene end was trimmed by 2 bases and the J gene end by 2 bases; junction bases not matched to a gene: 4. CDR3 size: 15 residues. CDR1 MNHEY and CDR2 SVGAGI come from the germline V gene. This clonotype was seen a single time. Its cognate antigen is unknown. The V call is TRBV6-5, the J call TRBJ2-7, with TRBD1 matching 9 bases. The clonotype comes from a human donor in good health, serving as a control. Sequencing used sorted CD4+, CD8+, or CD8+CD57+ T cells (not recorded which) from PBMCs. The CDR3 DNA is TGTGCCAGCAGTTACAGGGACAGGGTCCCCTACGAGCAGTACGTC. This encodes CASSYRDRVPYEQYV.